This TCR beta chain was documented in a study of beta chain features in type 1 diabetes (dated by TCRdb to 2017 to 2018). Broadly, across the study: Mean age, gender distribution, total cell number and subset yield were not different between patients and healthy donors. A total of 90 million to 140 million sorted cells were examined across all samples, and RNA yield correlated strongly with the number of cells per subset. In the study, recently diagnosed type 1 diabetes patients and matched healthy donors were compared on the TCRB repertoires of their sorted circulating CD4+ T cell subsets. Regulatory and stem cell-like memory subsets were obtained from only 8 patients and roughly eight healthy donors, while naive and central memory subsets were obtained from all 30 or so donors.

All of the isolated RNA was reverse transcribed with the High Capacity cDNA Reverse Transcription Kit, so expressed TCRB transcripts were sequenced. Deep immunoSEQ sequencing was performed on naive, central memory and regulatory T cell samples, with an average of approximately 3.9 million total reads per sample. After sorted cells were lysed in RLT buffer, RNA was extracted with DNase-treated RNeasy Micro or Mini kits, with the choice depending on cell number. To prevent cross-contamination, each cell subset was processed individually, whereas patient and healthy donor samples were processed jointly. The immunoSEQ multiplex PCR was used to amplify TCRB sequences from cDNA, generating 87-bp fragments that spanned the CDR3 region. Amplicons were sequenced on the Illumina HiSeq platform. Turning to the authors' computational methods: Synthetic template baselines were used to correct PCR bias computationally, reads within Hamming distance 2 were collapsed together, and singletons that could not be merged were discarded. Reads were aligned against IMGT so that V, D and J genes, CDR3 length and insertions or deletions at six rearrangement sites could be assigned. Within each subset, clonotype counts were normalized to the number of sorted cells before true diversity and Gini coefficients were calculated with the tcR R package. Repertoire sharing was quantified using the overlap coefficient calculated on TCRB nucleotide sequences. As a proxy for the pre-selection repertoire, out-of-frame TCRB sequences from naive cells were analyzed. TCRdb's version of the immuneACCESS table is confined to in-frame rearrangements and falls short of the full clone set. An unresolved V gene accounts for under half of the shortfall where checked; the remainder is of unknown origin. V, J and clone size were drawn from that table, and D and trimming were deduced from the DNA. The sample table holds hundreds of thousands of clones, of which roughly a tenth were seen once. More than 0.015% of the sample is held by the ten biggest clonotypes.

A few counts support this clone. Which antigen it targets is not known. Base qualities are not at hand, and no much larger clone is one base apart. The CDR3, from cysteine to phenylalanine, totals 13 residues. Kept here is only the CDR3 DNA, which spans 39 bases and is read in frame from base 1. For CDR1 and CDR2, the germline V gene lists SGHTA and FQGNSA. Trimming costs V 0 bases and J 9 bases, and their ends lie 9 bases apart. The investigation overall reported the following: Sequencing cDNA rather than genomic DNA could over-represent highly expressing activated cells, although activation and CD3 levels did not differ between groups. PCR might favor shorter templates, but patient and control samples were amplified and corrected together, so any skew would affect both groups equally. Patients with type 1 diabetes made fewer insertions and deleted more nucleotides at VDJ recombination sites, implying thymic rearrangement abnormalities. Because small numbers of individuals were included in the HLA sub-analyses, any influence of HLA type on TCRB rearrangement was left unresolved. Naive, central memory and regulatory TCRB repertoires appeared to be more alike among patients than among healthy donors. Type 1 diabetes patients showed a moderate but significant shortening of TCRB CDR3 length in all four CD4+ subsets.

Each donor gave one peripheral blood draw, around 100 mL on average, collected into heparinised tubes. Naive, central memory, regulatory and stem cell-like memory CD4+ T cells were sorted on a BD FACSAria II using a panel including CD45RO, CCR7, CD25, CD127, CD95 and CD27. Purity was above 95% for every sorted population. PBMCs were separated immediately by Lymphoprep density gradient centrifugation and were stained directly, without being cultured. Samples were stained and sorted in pairs, with one healthy donor and one patient per experiment, so that batch effects were minimized. The V gene is TRBV7-2 and the J gene is TRBJ2-1; the best D guess is TRBD1, with 5 bases matching. Sequenced: naive CD4+ T cells from blood. The cell subset or site tag for this specimen amounts to: true naive CD4+ T cells. The sequence derives from a man aged 25 to 40 with type 1 diabetes. In nucleotides, the sequence is TGTGCCAGCAGCTTAGCAGGGGAAGGTGAGCAGTTCTTC. This translates into CASSLAGEGEQFF.